This TCR beta chain was captured by sequencing in a study of cytomegalovirus exposure and HLA in healthy donors. This clone was recorded only once. Its antigen is undetermined. Study results and caveats: In vitro checks showed that a few CMV-associated chains really do target CMV antigens. Later analysis identified 16,951 TCR beta sequences associated with HLA alleles, using a false discovery rate threshold of 0.05. The analysis excluded some indistinguishable V segments, including TRBV6-2 and TRBV6-3. The authors later found TCR association rates varying by HLA locus, with DRB1 most and HLA-C fewest.

The PCR contained 60 Vbeta and 13 Jbeta primers. Data came from immunoSEQ multiplex PCR; TCRdb stores just in-frame clones and leaves some out. The sample carries about 160,000 clones, 65% to 85% recorded once. This CDR3 spans 16 amino acids. The V gene end was trimmed by 4 bases and the J gene end by 5 bases; junction bases not matched to a gene: 9. Germline V gene sequence: CDR1 LNHDA, CDR2 SQIVND (reference sequence). Sequenced input: PBMCs. The source of this sequence is a male donor in good health and CMV-seronegative. V usage is TRBV19 and J usage is TRBJ2-2; 8 nucleotides align to TRBD1. The CDR3 nucleotides are TGTGCCAGTAGTAAAGGACAGGGAAGCAATACCGGGGAGCTGTTTTTT. It specifies CASSKGQGSNTGELFF.